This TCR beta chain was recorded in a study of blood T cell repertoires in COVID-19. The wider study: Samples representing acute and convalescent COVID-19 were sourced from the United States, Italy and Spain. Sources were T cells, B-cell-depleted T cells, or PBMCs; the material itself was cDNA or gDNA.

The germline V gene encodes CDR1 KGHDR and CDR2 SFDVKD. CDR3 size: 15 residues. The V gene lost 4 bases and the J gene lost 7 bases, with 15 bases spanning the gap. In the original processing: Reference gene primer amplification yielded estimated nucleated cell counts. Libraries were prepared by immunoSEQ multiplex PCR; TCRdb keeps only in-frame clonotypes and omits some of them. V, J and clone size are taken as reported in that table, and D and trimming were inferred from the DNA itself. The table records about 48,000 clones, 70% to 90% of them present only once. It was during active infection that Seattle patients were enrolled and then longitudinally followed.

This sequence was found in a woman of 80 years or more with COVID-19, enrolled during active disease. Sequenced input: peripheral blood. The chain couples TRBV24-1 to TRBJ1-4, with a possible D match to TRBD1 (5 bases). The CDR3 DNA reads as TGTGCCACCAGTGACACCAGGGTGGAGGGTGAAAAACTGTTTTTT. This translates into CATSDTRVEGEKLFF.